This T cell receptor (beta chain) was sequenced for a study of shared clonotypes between healthy human individuals. Memory CD4+ cells were the fraction left after CD45RA+ naive selection. Profiling relied on immunoSEQ multiplex PCR, and the TCRdb table lists in-frame clones only, not all of them. This table holds roughly 640,000 clones, about 96% found once. This CDR3 region has 15 residues. Germline V gene sequence: CDR1 KGHSH, CDR2 LQKENI. Germline trimming cut 0 bases from V and 9 bases from J; bases unmatched to any gene: 6. The rearrangement links TRBV18 to TRBJ2-1, with 9 nucleotides matching TRBD2. The TCR originated in a woman in her twenties or thirties in good health. Input material: naive CD4+ T cells sorted from blood. Regarding subset: CD45RA+ positively selected. CDR3 residues: CASSPPQAGGIEQFF. Written as DNA, the CDR3 is TGTGCCAGCTCACCACCTCAAGCGGGAGGAATTGAGCAGTTCTTC.